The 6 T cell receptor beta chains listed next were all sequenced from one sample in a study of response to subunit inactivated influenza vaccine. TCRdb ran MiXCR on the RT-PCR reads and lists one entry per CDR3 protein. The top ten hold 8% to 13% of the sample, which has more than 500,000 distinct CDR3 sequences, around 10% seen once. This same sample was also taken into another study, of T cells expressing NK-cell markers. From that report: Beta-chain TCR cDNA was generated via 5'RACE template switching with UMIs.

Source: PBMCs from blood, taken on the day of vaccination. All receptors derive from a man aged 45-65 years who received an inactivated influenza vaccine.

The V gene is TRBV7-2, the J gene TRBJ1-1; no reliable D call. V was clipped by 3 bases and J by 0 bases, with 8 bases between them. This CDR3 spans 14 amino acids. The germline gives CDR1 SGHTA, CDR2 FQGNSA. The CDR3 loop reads CASSFVSLNTEAFF. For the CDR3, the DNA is TGTGCCAGCAGCTTTGTTTCCCTGAACACTGAAGCTTTCTTT. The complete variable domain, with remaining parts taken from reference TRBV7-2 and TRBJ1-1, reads GAGVSQSPSNKVTEKGKDVELRCDPISGHTALYWYRQSLGQGLEFLIYFQGNSAPDKSGLPSDRFSAERTGGSVSTLTIQRTQQEDSAVYLCASSFVSLNTEAFFGQGTRLTVV.

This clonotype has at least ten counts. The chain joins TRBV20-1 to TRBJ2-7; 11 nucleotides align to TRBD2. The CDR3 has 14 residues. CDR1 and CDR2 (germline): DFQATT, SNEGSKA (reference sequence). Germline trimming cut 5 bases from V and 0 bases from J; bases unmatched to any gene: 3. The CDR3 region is CSALAGGPSYEQYF. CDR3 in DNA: TGCAGTGCTCTAGCGGGGGGCCCCTCCTACGAGCAGTACTTC.

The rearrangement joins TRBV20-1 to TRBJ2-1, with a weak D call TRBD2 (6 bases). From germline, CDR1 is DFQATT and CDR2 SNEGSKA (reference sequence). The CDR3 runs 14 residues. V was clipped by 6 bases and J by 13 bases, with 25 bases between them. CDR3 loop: CSATRPPEGTGQFF. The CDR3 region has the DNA TGCAGTGCCACCAGACCCCCGGAGGGGACGGGCCAGTTCTTC.

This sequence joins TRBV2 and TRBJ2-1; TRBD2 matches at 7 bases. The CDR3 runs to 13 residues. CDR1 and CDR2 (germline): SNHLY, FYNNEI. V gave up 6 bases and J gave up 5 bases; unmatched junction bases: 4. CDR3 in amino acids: CASRDGLDNEQFF. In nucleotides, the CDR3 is TGTGCCAGCAGGGATGGACTAGACAATGAGCAGTTCTTC.

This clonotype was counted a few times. Here the CDR3 reads CASSLISGYEQYF. CDR3 nucleotides: TGTGCCAGCAGTTTAATATCGGGCTACGAGCAGTACTTC. The chain joins TRBV6-2 or TRBV6-3 to TRBJ2-7; the D is unclear. This CDR3 region has 13 residues. Germline V gene data show CDR1 as MNHEY and CDR2 as SVGEGT. The V and J ends lost 4 bases and 3 bases respectively, with 10 bases between them.

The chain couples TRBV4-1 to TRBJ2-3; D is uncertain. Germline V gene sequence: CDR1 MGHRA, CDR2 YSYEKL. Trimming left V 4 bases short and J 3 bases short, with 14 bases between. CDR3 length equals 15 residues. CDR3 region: CASSLTGEETDTQYF. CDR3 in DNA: TGCGCCAGCAGCCTTACCGGTGAAGAGACAGATACGCAGTATTTT.